Presented here are 6 T cell receptor beta chains from one specimen sequenced in a study of beta chain features in type 1 diabetes. Expressed TCRB transcripts were sequenced, since all the RNA that had been isolated was reverse transcribed. Only in-frame clones appear in the TCRdb table, and some are missing; sequencing was by immunoSEQ multiplex PCR. The sample has hundreds of thousands of clones, under 8.5% seen once. Material: central memory CD4+ T cells from blood. The source is a woman aged 18-29 years in good health.

This clone was counted a few times. The rearrangement links TRBV10-3 to TRBJ2-1; 13 nucleotides align to TRBD2. This CDR3 has 15 residues. The V gene end was trimmed by 6 bases and the J gene end by 3 bases; junction bases not matched to a gene: 2. Per the germline V gene, CDR1 is ENHRY and CDR2 is SYGVKD. The CDR3 DNA sequence: TGTGCCATCAGGACTAGCGGGAGGCTCTACAATGAGCAGTTCTTC. This encodes CAIRTSGRLYNEQFF.

This clone was seen a few times. The chain recombines TRBV7-2 with TRBJ2-2, with D perhaps matching TRBD2 (5 bases). The V and J ends lost 2 bases and 3 bases respectively, with 7 bases between them. The CDR3 has 14 amino acids. Germline values: CDR1 SGHTA, CDR2 FQGNSA. The CDR3: CASSLTRHTGELFF. The CDR3 DNA follows: TGTGCCAGCAGCTTAACTAGACACACCGGGGAGCTGTTTTTT.

This clone was observed at least ten times. This chain's CDR3 is CASSAGGRSNQPQHF. CDR3 sequence (DNA): TGTGCCAGCAGTGCGGGGGGACGAAGCAATCAGCCCCAGCATTTT. This chain uses TRBV28 with TRBJ1-5; D perhaps matches TRBD1 (5 bases). V was trimmed by 5 bases and J by 1 base, leaving 12 bases between them. The CDR3 contains 15 residues. CDR1 and CDR2 from the germline V gene are MDHEN and SYDVKM. Complete variable domain (other parts from reference TRBV28 and TRBJ1-5): DVKVTQSSRYLVKRTGEKVFLECVQDMDHENMFWYRQDPGLGLRLIYFSYDVKMKEKGDIPEGYSVSREKKERFSLILESASTNQTSMYLCASSAGGRSNQPQHFGDGTRLSIL.

There are many counts of this clone. Additional DNA sequences in this sample encode the identical CDR3. This chain joins TRBV7-9 and TRBJ1-2; D is uncertain. Between the trimmed V and J ends, which lost 1 base and 4 bases, there was a span of 7 bases. The length of the CDR3 is 13 residues. The germline CDR1 and CDR2 sequences are SEHNR and FQNEAQ (reference sequence). In DNA form, the CDR3 reads TGTGCCAGCAGCTTAGGGGCGGGCTATGGCTACACCTTC. Translation gives CASSLGAGYGYTF.

This chain joins TRBV5-1 and TRBJ2-7; D is ambiguous. Germline assignment: CDR1 SGHRS and CDR2 YFSETQ. The length of the CDR3 is 15 residues. Deletions cut 0 bases from V and 6 bases from J, with 16 bases between. The CDR3 protein is CASSLGQSQRVEQYF. The CDR3, as DNA: TGCGCCAGCAGCTTGGGTCAGTCTCAAAGGGTCGAGCAGTACTTC. The full variable domain, its missing parts supplied by reference TRBV5-1 and TRBJ2-7, is KAGVTQTPRYLIKTRGQQVTLSCSPISGHRSVSWYQQTPGQGLQFLFEYFSETQRNKGNFPGRFSGRQFSNSRSEMNVSTLELGDSALYLCASSLGQSQRVEQYFGPGTRLTVT.

This chain links TRBV18 with TRBJ2-1; possibly TRBD2 for D (6 bases). Per germline, CDR1 KGHSH and CDR2 LQKENI. V was cut by 0 bases and J by 5 bases, with 11 bases left in between. The CDR3 length is 15 residues. The CDR3 nucleotides are TGTGCCAGCTCACCACCGGGACTGACGAACAATGAGCAGTTCTTC. Its translation is CASSPPGLTNNEQFF.